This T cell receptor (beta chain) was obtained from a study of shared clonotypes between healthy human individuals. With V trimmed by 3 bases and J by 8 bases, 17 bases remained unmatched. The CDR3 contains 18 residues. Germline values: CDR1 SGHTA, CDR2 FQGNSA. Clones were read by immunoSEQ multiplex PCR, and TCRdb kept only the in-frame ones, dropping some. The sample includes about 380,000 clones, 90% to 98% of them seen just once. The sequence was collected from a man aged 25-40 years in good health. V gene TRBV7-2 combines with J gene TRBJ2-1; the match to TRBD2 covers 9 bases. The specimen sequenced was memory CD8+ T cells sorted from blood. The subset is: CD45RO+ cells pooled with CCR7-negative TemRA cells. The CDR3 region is CASSFRETLAGFIHEQFF. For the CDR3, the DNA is TGTGCCAGCAGCTTTAGGGAGACTCTAGCGGGGTTTATTCATGAGCAGTTCTTC.